The T cell receptor (beta chain) under discussion was sequenced for a study of cytomegalovirus exposure and HLA in healthy donors. The V segment lost 0 bases and the J segment 1 base; nucleotides outside the gene matches: 5. Germline V gives CDR1 LGHNA, CDR2 YNFKEQ. The CDR3 covers 16 residues. This clone was recorded once. Its antigen is unidentified. The study ran its PCR with 60 Vbeta and 13 Jbeta primers. Some clones are missing from TCRdb's copy, which holds only in-frame ones; the method was immunoSEQ multiplex PCR. The sample lists over 100,000 clones; around four fifths were seen once. Study results and limitations: Analysis was performed later, and it showed HLA-associated TCR beta chains to be more clonally expanded than equally common others.

V usage is TRBV4-2 and J usage is TRBJ2-7; 8 nucleotides line up with TRBD2. The sequence was obtained from a female donor in good health and CMV-seronegative. Sample: PBMCs. The DNA for the CDR3 is TGTGCCAGCAGCCAAGAAATAACTAGCGGTTCCTACGAGCAGTACTTC. This sequence encodes CASSQEITSGSYEQYF.